Shown below are 2 T cell receptor beta chains from a single sample sequenced in a study of cytomegalovirus exposure and HLA in healthy donors. Researchers ran the PCR with 60 Vbeta and 13 Jbeta primers. Sequencing used immunoSEQ multiplex PCR; TCRdb keeps in-frame clones, though not all of them. The sample lists 110,000 to 150,000 clones, 75% to 85% occurring once. The sequenced sample consisted of PBMCs. These receptors all come from a man aged 40-49 years in good health and CMV-seronegative.

This chain joins TRBV11-1 and TRBJ2-2; tentatively, D is TRBD1 (6 bases). The CDR3 runs to 15 residues. Germline loops: CDR1 SGHAT, CDR2 FQDESV (reference sequence). Trimming pared 7 bases from V and 3 bases from J, leaving 15 bases between. Written as DNA, the CDR3 is TGTGCCAGCACCCCTTGGGGGCCAGACACCGGGGAGCTGTTTTTT. Translated: CASTPWGPDTGELFF.

This clone was detected once. CDR3 region: CASSRDRAQGFEKLFF. The CDR3 nucleotides are TGCGCCAGCTCCCGCGACAGGGCCCAGGGGTTTGAAAAACTGTTTTTT. The chain carries TRBV5-1 and TRBJ1-4; 7 positions match TRBD1. V lost 7 bases and J lost 7; bases outside the gene matches: 16. CDR3 length: 16 residues. Germline V gene lookup returns CDR1 SGHRS and CDR2 YFSETQ.